One sample yielded the 4 T cell receptor beta chains listed below, sequenced in a study of shared clonotypes between healthy human individuals. Assay: immunoSEQ multiplex PCR; the TCRdb copy retains only in-frame clones and omits some. The data show some 1 million clones, approximately 72% seen once. The sequenced sample consisted of memory CD4+ T cells sorted from blood. As to subset: CD45RA-negative fraction. These receptor sequences come from a man aged 18 to 30 in good health.

This clone was found a few times. The chain recombines TRBV19 with TRBJ1-1; a possible D gene is TRBD1 (5 bases). The CDR3 is 14 residues long. Deletions cut 7 bases from V and 1 base from J, with 13 bases between. CDR1 is LNHDA and CDR2 is SQIVND in the germline V gene (reference sequence). CDR3: CASTLGRENTEAFF. CDR3 sequence (DNA): TGTGCCAGTACCCTCGGCAGGGAGAACACTGAAGCTTTCTTT.

This chain links TRBV6-5 with TRBJ2-7; D not certain. This CDR3 is 14 amino acids long. V lost 2 bases and J 2 bases, leaving 10 bases between the germline ends. Germline values: CDR1 MNHEY, CDR2 SVGAGI. The CDR3 loop is CASSYSTVTYEQYF. The CDR3 bases are TGTGCCAGCAGTTACAGTACAGTGACCTACGAGCAGTACTTC.

The chain uses TRBV10-3 and TRBJ1-5; TRBD1 matches at 9 bases. The CDR3 covers 15 residues. Germline values: CDR1 ENHRY, CDR2 SYGVKD. Trimming took 5 bases from V and 6 from J; bases not matched to a gene: 8. This chain's CDR3 is CAISSGQGGSQPQHF. The DNA for the CDR3 is TGTGCCATCAGTTCGGGACAGGGAGGATCTCAGCCCCAGCATTTT.

Concerning this clone: One junction end does not reproduce the germline sequence, and a read error may be involved. The genes are TRBV7-7 and TRBJ2-7, with TRBD1 identical over 12 bases. CDR3 length: 15 residues. Germline values: CDR1 SSHAT, CDR2 FNYEAQ (reference sequence). CDR3 coding DNA: TGTGCTAGCAGTCGGGGGACAGGGGGCATGTACGAGCAGTACTTC. The encoded protein is CASSRGTGGMYEQYF.